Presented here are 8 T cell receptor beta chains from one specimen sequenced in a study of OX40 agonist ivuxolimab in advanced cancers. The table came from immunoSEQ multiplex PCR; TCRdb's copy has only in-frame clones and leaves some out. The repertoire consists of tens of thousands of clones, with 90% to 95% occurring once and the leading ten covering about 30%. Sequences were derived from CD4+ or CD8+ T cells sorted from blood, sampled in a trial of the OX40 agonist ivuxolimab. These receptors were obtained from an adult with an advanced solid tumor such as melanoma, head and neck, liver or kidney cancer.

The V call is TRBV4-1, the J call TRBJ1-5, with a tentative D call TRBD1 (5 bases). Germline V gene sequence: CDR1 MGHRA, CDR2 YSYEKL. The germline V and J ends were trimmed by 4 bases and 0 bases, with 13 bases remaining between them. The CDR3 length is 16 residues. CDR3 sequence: CASSPREFYSNQPQHF. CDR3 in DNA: TGCGCCAGCAGCCCCAGGGAGTTTTATAGCAATCAGCCCCAGCATTTT.

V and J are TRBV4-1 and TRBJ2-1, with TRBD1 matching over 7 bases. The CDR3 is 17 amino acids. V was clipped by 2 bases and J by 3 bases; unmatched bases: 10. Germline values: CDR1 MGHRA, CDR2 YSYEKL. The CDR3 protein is CASSQLPGQSIYNEQFF. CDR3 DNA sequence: TGCGCCAGCAGCCAACTCCCGGGACAGAGTATCTACAATGAGCAGTTCTTC.

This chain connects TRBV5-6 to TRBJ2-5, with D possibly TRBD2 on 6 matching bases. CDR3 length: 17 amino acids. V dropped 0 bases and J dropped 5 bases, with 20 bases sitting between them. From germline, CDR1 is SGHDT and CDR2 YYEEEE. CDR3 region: CASSLDPVGGGGETQYF. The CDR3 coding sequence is TGTGCCAGCAGCTTGGACCCTGTGGGGGGAGGCGGGGAGACCCAGTACTTC.

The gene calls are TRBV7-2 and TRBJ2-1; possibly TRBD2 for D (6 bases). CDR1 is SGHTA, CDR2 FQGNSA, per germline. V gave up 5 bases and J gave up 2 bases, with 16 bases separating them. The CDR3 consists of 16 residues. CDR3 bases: TGTGCCAGCAGCCGCTTCGAGGGAGGTACCTACAATGAGCAGTTCTTC. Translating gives CASSRFEGGTYNEQFF.

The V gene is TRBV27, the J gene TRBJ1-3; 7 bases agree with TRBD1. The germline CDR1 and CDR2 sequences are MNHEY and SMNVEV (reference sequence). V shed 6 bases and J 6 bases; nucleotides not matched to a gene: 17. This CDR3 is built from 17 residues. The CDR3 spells CASSPNARDRVLNTIYF. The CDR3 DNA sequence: TGTGCCAGCAGCCCGAACGCCCGGGACAGAGTCTTAAACACCATATATTTT.

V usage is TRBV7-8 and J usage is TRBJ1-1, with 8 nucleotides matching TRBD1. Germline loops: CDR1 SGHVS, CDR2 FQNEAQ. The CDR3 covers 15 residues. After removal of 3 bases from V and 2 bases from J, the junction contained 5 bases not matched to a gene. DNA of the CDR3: TGTGCCAGCAGCTTCCCGACAGGGGCAAACACTGAAGCTTTCTTT. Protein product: CASSFPTGANTEAFF.

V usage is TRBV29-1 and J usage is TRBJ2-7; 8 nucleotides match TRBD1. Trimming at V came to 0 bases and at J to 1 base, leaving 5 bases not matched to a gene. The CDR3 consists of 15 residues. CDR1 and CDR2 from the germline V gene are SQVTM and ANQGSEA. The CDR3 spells CSVEDGQGQSYEQYF. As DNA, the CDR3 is TGCAGCGTTGAAGATGGACAGGGACAGTCCTACGAGCAGTACTTC.

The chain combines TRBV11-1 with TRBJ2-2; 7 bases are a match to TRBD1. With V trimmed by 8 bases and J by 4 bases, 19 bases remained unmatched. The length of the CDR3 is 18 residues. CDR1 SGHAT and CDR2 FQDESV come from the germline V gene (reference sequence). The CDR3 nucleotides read TGTGCCAGCGAACTCTTCCCGTCTGGGACAGCAAGCACCGGGGAGCTGTTTTTT. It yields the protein CASELFPSGTASTGELFF.